The clone carrying this T cell receptor (beta chain) was seen a single time. With random hexamers, reverse transcription was performed on about 0.5 to 1 ug of RNA. It was immunoSEQ multiplex PCR that amplified TCR beta CDR3 across 54 Vbeta and 13 Jbeta. In TCRdb, the immunoSEQ multiplex PCR reads were re-called with MiXCR into one record per CDR3 protein. The data show about 60,000 distinct CDR3 sequences, just over 90% seen once. The authors carried out high-throughput sequencing of TCR beta. They applied it to CD8+ and CD4+ T cells obtained from blood. Germline CDR1 MGHDK, CDR2 SYGVNS. CDR3 length: 13 residues. V lost 3 bases, J lost 6 bases, and 9 bases lay in between. The sample is drawn from a study of CD8 T cells in Susac syndrome.

This rearrangement joins TRBV25-1 to TRBJ1-5; no clear D gene. The clonotype originates from a human donor in good health. Sequenced sample: CD8+ T cells from PBMCs. The CDR3 DNA reads as TGTGCCAGCAGTGATTTGGGTGGTCAGCCCCAGCATTTT. It codes for CASSDLGGQPQHF.